This TCR beta chain was captured in a study of blood T cells in healthy people across ages. CDR1 and CDR2 from the germline V gene are SGHKS and YYEKEE (reference sequence). This CDR3 is built from 16 residues. Trimming removed 4 bases from V and 0 bases from J, with 17 bases in between. Together with a sample-barcoded 5' primer, a J-beta primer mix was included in a second PCR lasting roughly 6 to 12 cycles. There were at least 2.5 million CDR3-containing paired-end reads obtained from each sample. TCRdb passed the 5' RACE reads through MiXCR, listing each CDR3 protein once. The data hold approximately 2,000,000 distinct CDR3 sequences, with about 39% observed a single time.

The source is a human donor in good health. This chain uses TRBV5-5 with TRBJ2-7; no reliable D call. The sequenced material came from blood. The CDR3 protein is CASSRLRSVSSYEQYF. CDR3 nucleotide sequence: TGTGCCAGCAGCCGGCTCCGGTCGGTGAGCTCCTACGAGCAGTACTTC.